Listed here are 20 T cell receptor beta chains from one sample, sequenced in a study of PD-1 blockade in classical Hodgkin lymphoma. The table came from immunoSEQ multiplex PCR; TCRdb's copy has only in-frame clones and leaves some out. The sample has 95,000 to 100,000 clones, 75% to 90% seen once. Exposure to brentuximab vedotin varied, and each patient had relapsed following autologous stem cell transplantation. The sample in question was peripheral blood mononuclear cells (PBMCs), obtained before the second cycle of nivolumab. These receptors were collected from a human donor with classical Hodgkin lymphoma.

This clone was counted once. The CDR3 DNA follows: TGTGCCACTTGGAACTCTGGGGCCAACGTCCTGACTTTC. It encodes CATWNSGANVLTF. The gene calls are TRBV15 and TRBJ2-6; D is unresolved. With 9 bases removed from V and 0 bases from J, the gap between germline ends came to 6 bases. Germline CDR1 is LNHNV and CDR2 is YYDKDF (reference sequence). The CDR3 runs 13 residues.

The CDR3 DNA reads TGTGCCAGCAGGAGGGGGGCCCTAGCAGAGACCCAGTACTTC. The encoded protein is CASRRGALAETQYF. This chain uses TRBV6-5 with TRBJ2-5; D possibly matches TRBD1 or TRBD2 (6 bases each). V lost 6 bases, J lost 4 bases, and 15 bases lay in between. Germline CDR1 is MNHEY and CDR2 is SVGAGI. The CDR3 consists of 14 residues.

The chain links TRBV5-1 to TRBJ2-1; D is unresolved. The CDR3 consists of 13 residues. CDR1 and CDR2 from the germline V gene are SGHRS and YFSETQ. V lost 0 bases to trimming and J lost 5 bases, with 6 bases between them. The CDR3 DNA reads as TGCGCCAGCAGCTTGGCCACTAACAATGAGCAGTTCTTC. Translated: CASSLATNNEQFF.

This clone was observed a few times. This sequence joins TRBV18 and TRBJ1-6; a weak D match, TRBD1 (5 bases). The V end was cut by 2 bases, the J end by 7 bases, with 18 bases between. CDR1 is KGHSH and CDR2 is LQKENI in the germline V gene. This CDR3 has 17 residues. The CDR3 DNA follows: TGTGCCAGCTCACCATTACAGGACATGCTCGGGAATTCACCCCTCCACTTT. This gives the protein CASSPLQDMLGNSPLHF.

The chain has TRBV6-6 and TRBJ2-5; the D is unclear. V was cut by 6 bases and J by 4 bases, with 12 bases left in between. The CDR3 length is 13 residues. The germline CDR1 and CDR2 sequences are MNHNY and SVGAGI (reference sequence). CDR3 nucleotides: TGTGCCAGCAGCCAACAGAGGTTAGAGACCCAGTACTTC. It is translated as CASSQQRLETQYF.

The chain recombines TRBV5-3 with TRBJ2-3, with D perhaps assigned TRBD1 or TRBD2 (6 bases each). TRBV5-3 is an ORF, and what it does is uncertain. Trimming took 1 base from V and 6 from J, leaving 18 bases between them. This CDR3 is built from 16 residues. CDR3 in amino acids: CARSLLLRQEGDTQYF. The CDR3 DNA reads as TGTGCCAGAAGCTTGCTTTTGAGACAGGAGGGCGATACGCAGTATTTT.

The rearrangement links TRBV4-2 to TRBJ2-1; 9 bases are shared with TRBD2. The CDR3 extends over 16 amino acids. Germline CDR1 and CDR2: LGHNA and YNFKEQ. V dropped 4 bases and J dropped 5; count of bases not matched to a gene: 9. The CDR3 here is CASSPAGGGHNNEQFF. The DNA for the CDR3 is TGTGCCAGCAGCCCGGCGGGGGGGGGACACAACAATGAGCAGTTCTTC.

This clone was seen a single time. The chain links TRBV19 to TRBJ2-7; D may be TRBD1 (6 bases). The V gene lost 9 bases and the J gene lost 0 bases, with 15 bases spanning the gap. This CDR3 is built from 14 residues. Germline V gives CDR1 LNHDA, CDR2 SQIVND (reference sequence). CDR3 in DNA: TGTGCCAGAATAGACAGGTGCTTCTCCTACGAGCAGTACTTC. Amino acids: CARIDRCFSYEQYF.

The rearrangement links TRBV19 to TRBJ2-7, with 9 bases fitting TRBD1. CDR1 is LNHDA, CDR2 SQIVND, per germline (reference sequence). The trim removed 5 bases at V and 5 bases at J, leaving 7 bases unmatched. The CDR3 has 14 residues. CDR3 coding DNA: TGTGCCAGTAGTCCCGGACAGGGGCAGGACGAGCAGTACTTC. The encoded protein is CASSPGQGQDEQYF.

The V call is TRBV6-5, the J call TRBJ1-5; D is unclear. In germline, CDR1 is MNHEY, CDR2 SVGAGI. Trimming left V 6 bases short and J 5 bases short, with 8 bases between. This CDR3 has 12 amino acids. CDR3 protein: CASSPPDQPQHF. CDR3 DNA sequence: TGTGCCAGCAGCCCTCCCGATCAGCCCCAGCATTTT.

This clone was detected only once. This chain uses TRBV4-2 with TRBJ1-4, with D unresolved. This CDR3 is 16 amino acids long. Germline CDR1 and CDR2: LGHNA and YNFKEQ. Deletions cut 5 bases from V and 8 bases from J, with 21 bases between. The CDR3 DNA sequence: TGTGCCAGCAGCTTGGATCAGACGGCCTCTGGGGAAAAACTGTTTTTT. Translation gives CASSLDQTASGEKLFF.

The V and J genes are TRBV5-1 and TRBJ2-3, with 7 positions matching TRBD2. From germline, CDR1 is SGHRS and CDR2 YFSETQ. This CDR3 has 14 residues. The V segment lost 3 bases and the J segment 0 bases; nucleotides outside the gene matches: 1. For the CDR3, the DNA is TGCGCCAGCAGCTCTAGCGGTAGCACAGATACGCAGTATTTT. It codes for CASSSSGSTDTQYF.

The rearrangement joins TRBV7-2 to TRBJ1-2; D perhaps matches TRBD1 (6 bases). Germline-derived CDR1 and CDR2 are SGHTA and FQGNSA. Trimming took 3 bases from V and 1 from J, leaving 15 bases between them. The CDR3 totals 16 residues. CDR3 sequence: CASSFQGSGVNYGYTF. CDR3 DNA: TGTGCCAGCAGCTTTCAAGGTTCAGGGGTTAACTATGGCTACACCTTC.

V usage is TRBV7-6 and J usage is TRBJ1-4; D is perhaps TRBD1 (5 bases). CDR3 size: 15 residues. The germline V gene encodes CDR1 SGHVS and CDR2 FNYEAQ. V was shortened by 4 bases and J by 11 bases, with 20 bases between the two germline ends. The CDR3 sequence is CASSSTSGDALKLFF. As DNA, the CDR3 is TGTGCCAGCAGCTCCACGTCCGGGGACGCCTTGAAACTGTTTTTT.

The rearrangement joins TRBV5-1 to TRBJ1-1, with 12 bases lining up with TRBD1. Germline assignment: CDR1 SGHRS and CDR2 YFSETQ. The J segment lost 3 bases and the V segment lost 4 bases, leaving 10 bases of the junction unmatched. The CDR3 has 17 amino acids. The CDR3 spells CASSTQPGQGAYTEAFF. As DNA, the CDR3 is TGCGCCAGCAGCACGCAACCGGGACAGGGGGCCTACACTGAAGCTTTCTTT. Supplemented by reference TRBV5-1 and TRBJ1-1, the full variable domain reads KAGVTQTPRYLIKTRGQQVTLSCSPISGHRSVSWYQQTPGQGLQFLFEYFSETQRNKGNFPGRFSGRQFSNSRSEMNVSTLELGDSALYLCASSTQPGQGAYTEAFFGQGTRLTVV.

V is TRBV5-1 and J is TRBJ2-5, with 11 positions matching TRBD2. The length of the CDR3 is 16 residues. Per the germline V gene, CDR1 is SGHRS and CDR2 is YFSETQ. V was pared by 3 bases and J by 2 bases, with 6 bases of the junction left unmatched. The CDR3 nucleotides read TGCGCCAGCAGCTGGAGGACTAGCGGGCGACAAGAGACCCAGTACTTC. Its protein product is CASSWRTSGRQETQYF.

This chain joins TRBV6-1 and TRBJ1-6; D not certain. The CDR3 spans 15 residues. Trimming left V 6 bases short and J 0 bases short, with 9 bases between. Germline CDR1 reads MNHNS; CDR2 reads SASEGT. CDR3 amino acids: CASSPTSSYNSPLHF. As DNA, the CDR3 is TGTGCCAGCAGCCCCACAAGCTCCTATAATTCACCCCTCCACTTT.

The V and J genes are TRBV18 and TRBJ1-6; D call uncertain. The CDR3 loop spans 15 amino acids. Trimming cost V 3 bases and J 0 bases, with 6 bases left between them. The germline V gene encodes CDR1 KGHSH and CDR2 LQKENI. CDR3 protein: CASSPDRSYNSPLHF. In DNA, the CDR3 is TGTGCCAGCTCACCCGACCGCTCCTATAATTCACCCCTCCACTTT.

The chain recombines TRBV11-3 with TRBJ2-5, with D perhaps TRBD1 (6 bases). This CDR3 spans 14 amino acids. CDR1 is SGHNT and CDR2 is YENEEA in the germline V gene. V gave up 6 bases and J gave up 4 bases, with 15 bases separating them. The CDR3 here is CASRKQGERETQYF. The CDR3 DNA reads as TGTGCCAGCAGGAAACAGGGTGAGCGAGAGACCCAGTACTTC.

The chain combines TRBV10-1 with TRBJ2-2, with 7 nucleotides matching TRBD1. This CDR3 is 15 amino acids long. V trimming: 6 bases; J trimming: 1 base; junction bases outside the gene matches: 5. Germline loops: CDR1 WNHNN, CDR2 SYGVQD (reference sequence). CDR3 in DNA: TGCGCCAGCAGCACCGGGACAGAGAACACCGGGGAGCTGTTTTTT. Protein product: CASSTGTENTGELFF.